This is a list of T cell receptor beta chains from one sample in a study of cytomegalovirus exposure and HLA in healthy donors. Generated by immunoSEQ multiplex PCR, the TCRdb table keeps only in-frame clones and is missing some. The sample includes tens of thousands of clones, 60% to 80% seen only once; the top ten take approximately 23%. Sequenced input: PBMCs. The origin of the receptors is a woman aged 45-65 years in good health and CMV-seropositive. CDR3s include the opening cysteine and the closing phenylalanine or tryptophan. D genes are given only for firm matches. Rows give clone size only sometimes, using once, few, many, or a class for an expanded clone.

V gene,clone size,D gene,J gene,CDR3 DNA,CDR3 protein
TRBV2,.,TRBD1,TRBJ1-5,TGTGCCACAGACAGGGCTGGGGGTAGCAATCAGCCCCAGCATTTT,CATDRAGGSNQPQHF
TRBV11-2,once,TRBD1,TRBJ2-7,TGTGCCAGCAGCTTAACAGGGGGCTCCTACGAGCAGTACTTC,CASSLTGGSYEQYF
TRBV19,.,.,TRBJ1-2,TGTGCCAGTAGTTTTAGTTATTATGGCTACACCTTC,CASSFSYYGYTF
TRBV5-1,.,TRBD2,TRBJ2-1,TGCGCCAGCAGCTTGAGGGCTAGCGGGGGGCACGGTAATGAGCAGTTCTTC,CASSLRASGGHGNEQFF
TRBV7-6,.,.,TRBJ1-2,TGTGCCAGCAGCGACGGGGGGTCTGGCTACACCTTC,CASSDGGSGYTF
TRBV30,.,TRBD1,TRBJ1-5,TGTGCCTGGGAGGCCGGGACAGGGGGCAATCAGCCCCAGCATTTT,CAWEAGTGGNQPQHF
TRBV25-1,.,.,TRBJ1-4,TGTGCCAGCAGTGAATTGGGGGGAAGGGGAAAACTGTTTTTT,CASSELGGRGKLFF
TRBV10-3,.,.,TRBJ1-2,TGTGCCGTCAGTGACATTTCGTGGCAGGGGAATGGCTACACCTTC,CAVSDISWQGNGYTF
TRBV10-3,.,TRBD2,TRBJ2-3,TGTGCCATCGCGGGGGGCACAGATACGCAGTATTTT,CAIAGGTDTQYF
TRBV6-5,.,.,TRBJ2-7,TGTGCCAGCAGGGGACTCGGGGACAGTCAATACGAGCAGTACTTC,CASRGLGDSQYEQYF
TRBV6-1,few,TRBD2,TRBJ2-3,TGTGCCAGCAGTGAAGAACTAGCGGGGGGCCTACGTGATACGCAGTATTTT,CASSEELAGGLRDTQYF
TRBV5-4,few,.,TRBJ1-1,TGTGCCAGCAGCTATGGGGGGGGGAACATGAACACTGAAGCTTTCTTT,CASSYGGGNMNTEAFF
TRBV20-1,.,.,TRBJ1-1,TGCAGTGCTACGAGGGGGGGCCCAGCTTTCTTT,CSATRGGPAFF
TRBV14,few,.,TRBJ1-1,TGTGCCAGCAGCCAAGAAGGGGGTGGTCCGGCTTTCTTT,CASSQEGGGPAFF
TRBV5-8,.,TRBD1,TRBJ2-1,TGTGCCAGCAGCTTGGAGGGGGCGGATGAGCAGTTCTTC,CASSLEGADEQFF
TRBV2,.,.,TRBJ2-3,TGTGCCAGCAGTGCCCTCGGCAGGGGGGCGGGGAGTAGCACAGATACGCAGTATTTT,CASSALGRGAGSSTDTQYF
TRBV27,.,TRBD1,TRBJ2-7,TGTGCCAGCAGTTACTCCCGGGACAGGGGGCACCAGCAGTACTTC,CASSYSRDRGHQQYF
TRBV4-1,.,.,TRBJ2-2,TGCGCCAGCAGCCAAGATCGGAGCGGGGAGCTGTTTTTT,CASSQDRSGELFF
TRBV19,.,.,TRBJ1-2,TGTGCCACCTCGTCGGGATCCTATGGCTACACCTTC,CATSSGSYGYTF
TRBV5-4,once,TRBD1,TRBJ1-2,TGTGCCAGCAGCGCCGAGGGACAGCCTGACTATGGCTACACCTTC,CASSAEGQPDYGYTF
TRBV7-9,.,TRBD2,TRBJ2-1,TGTGCCAGCAGCTTTAGCGGGTTCTCCTACAATGAGCAGTTCTTC,CASSFSGFSYNEQFF
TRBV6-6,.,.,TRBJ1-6,TGTGCCAGCAGTTACAGCGCCCCGAATAATTCACCCCTCCACTTT,CASSYSAPNNSPLHF
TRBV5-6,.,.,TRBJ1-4,TGTGCCAGCAGCTTGCTCAGGGTAGAAAAACTGTTTTTT,CASSLLRVEKLFF
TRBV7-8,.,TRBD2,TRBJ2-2,TGTGCCAGCAGCCTGCCTAGCGGGACTGTCGGGGAGCTGTTTTTT,CASSLPSGTVGELFF
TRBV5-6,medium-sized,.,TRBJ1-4,TGTGCCAGCAGCTTGGTAGGAGCGGAAAAACTGTTTTTT,CASSLVGAEKLFF
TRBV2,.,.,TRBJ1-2,TGTGCCAGCAGTGACGACGGGAACTATGGCTACACCTTC,CASSDDGNYGYTF
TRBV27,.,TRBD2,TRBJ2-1,TGTGCCAGCAGTTTGGGTCCTAGCGGCTACAATGAGCAGTTCTTC,CASSLGPSGYNEQFF
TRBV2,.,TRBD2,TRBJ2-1,TGTGCCAGCTCCCGAGGAGGCGGGGGGACCTACAATGAGCAGTTCTTC,CASSRGGGGTYNEQFF
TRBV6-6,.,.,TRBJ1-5,TGTGCCAGCAGTACACAGGGTTGGGATCAGCCCCAGCATTTT,CASSTQGWDQPQHF
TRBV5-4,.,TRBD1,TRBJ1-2,TGTGCCAGCAGCGTGCCGGGACAGCCCGACTATGGCTACACCTTC,CASSVPGQPDYGYTF
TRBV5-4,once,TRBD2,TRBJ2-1,TGTGCCAGCAGCTCGGGGGGTAAGAGCGGGAGTTACAATGAGCAGTTCTTC,CASSSGGKSGSYNEQFF
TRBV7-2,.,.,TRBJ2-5,TGTGCCAGCAGACCGGGACTGCCGAAGACCCAGTACTTC,CASRPGLPKTQYF
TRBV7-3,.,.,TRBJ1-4,TGTGCCAGCAGTCTTCAGGGTACCTCGGGTGAAAAACTGTTTTTT,CASSLQGTSGEKLFF
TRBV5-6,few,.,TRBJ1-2,TGTGCCAGCAGTCCTCTAGGCTATGGCTACACCTTC,CASSPLGYGYTF
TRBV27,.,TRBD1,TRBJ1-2,TGTGCCAGCAGGGGAACAGGGGTGGCAGGAGGCTACACCTTC,CASRGTGVAGGYTF
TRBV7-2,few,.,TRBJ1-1,TGTGCCAGCAGCTTAGGGGGCCGGACTGAAGCTTTCTTT,CASSLGGRTEAFF
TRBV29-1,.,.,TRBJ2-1,TGCAGCGTTAAAGGGCGGCGGTCCTACAATGAGCAGTTCTTC,CSVKGRRSYNEQFF
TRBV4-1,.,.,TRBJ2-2,TGCGCCAGCAGCCAACAAGGTGTAGCAGCCGGGGAGCTGTTTTTT,CASSQQGVAAGELFF
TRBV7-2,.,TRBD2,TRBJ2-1,TGTGCCAGCAGCCGGGGGACTAGCGTTCTCTACAATGAGCAGTTCTTC,CASSRGTSVLYNEQFF
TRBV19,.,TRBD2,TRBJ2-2,TGTGCCAGTAGTATCGGGACTAGCGGGAGAACCGGGGAGCTGTTTTTT,CASSIGTSGRTGELFF
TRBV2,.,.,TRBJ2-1,TGTGCCAGCAGTGAAGTGGGGGGGGCAAATGAGCAGTTCTTC,CASSEVGGANEQFF
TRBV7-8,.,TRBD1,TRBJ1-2,TGTGCCAGCAGCTCGTCCCGGGACAGGGGACGGGGCGATGGCTACACCTTC,CASSSSRDRGRGDGYTF
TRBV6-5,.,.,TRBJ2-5,TGTGCCAGCAGACCCGGAGGGCTAGTGGTAGAGACCCAGTACTTC,CASRPGGLVVETQYF
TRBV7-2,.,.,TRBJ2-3,TGTGCCAGCAGCCCCACCTGGGCCCGAACAGATACGCAGTATTTT,CASSPTWARTDTQYF
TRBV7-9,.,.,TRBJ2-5,TGTGCCAGCAGCCGGGGAGGGGGGGCCTTTGAGACCCAGTACTTC,CASSRGGGAFETQYF
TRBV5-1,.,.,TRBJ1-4,TGCGCCAGCAGCGGAGTTTCCGGGACAATTAATGAAAAACTGTTTTTT,CASSGVSGTINEKLFF
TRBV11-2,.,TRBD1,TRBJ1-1,TGTGCCAGCAGCTTTGGACAGGGGGGGGACACTGAAGCTTTCTTT,CASSFGQGGDTEAFF
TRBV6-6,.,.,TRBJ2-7,TGTGCCAGCAGTGACTCCCCTAGATCTATGGCCGGGTACTTC,CASSDSPRSMAGYF